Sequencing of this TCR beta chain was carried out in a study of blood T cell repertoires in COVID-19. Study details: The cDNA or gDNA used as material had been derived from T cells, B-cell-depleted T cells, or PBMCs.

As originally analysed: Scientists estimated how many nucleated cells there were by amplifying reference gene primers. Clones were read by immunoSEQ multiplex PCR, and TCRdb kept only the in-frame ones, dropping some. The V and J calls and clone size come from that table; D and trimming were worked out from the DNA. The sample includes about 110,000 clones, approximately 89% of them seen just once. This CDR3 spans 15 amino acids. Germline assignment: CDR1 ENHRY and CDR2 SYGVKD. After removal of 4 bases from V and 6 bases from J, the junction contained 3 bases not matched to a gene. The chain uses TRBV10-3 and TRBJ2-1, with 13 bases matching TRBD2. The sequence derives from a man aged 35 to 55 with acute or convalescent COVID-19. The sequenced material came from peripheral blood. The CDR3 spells CAISGGLAGSNEQFF. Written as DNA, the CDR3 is TGTGCCATCAGTGGGGGACTAGCGGGGTCCAATGAGCAGTTCTTC.